This T cell receptor (beta chain) was documented in a study of T-cell reconstitution after alpha-beta-depleted transplantation in children. Whole-study results and caveats: The study traced high day-60 TCRbeta diversity in some patients to surviving recipient T cells and thymic progenitors. The study reportedly traced alpha-beta T cells about two months after transplant to several hundred expanded graft clones. T cells produced anew were the main source of T-cell counts and diversity one year after transplant.

Details on this clonotype: The antigen is not known.

J lost 4 bases, V lost 3 bases, and 10 bases had no gene match. The CDR3 sequence is 15 residues long. Germline loops: CDR1 SGHKS, CDR2 YYEKEE (reference sequence). The TCRbeta library incorporated unique molecular identifiers. TCRdb re-analysed the PCR reads in MiXCR, keeping a single row per CDR3 protein. The sample carries about 460,000 distinct CDR3 sequences, roughly 11% recorded once. This specimen consisted of PBMCs, mostly from graft donor cells, obtained 180 days after TCRalphabeta/CD19-depleted stem cell transplant. V gene TRBV5-5 combines with J gene TRBJ2-7; 7 bases line up with TRBD1. This receptor was taken from a female patient between 2 and 15 years old who had a stem cell transplant for aplastic anemia, so the T cells may come from the graft donor. The CDR3 DNA follows: TGTGCCAGCAGCTCAAGACAGGGCCAGGCGTACGAGCAGTACGTC. This encodes CASSSRQGQAYEQYV.